The rows below give T cell receptor beta chains drawn from one sample of a study of T cell responses to AZD1222 COVID-19 vaccine. Data came from immunoSEQ multiplex PCR; TCRdb stores just in-frame clones and leaves some out. The sample contains approximately 76,000 clones, more than 70% of which appear only once. The sample consisted of peripheral blood, taken on day 0 of AZD1222 vaccination. Receptors originate from an adult in good health. The conserved cysteine and the conserved F or W are not part of the CDR3 here. A D gene is named only where the DNA matches it firmly. Only some rows state a clone size, as once, few, many or a class for expanded clones.

>NA|NA|TRBV6-2/TRBV6-3
ASSYSSGGSWMVDGTEAF
>TRBD2|NA|TRBV3-1/TRBV3-2
ASSPSRNGRAHYEQY
>TRBD1|NA|TRBV4-1
ASSHAGTAANYGYT
>TRBD1|few|TRBV18
ASSPADPGQGILDEKLF
>NA|NA|TRBV4-2
ASSQESGAGGNTIY
>NA|once|TRBV7-9
ASSLDAGVYGYT
>TRBD1|NA|TRBV5-4
ASSIGTGFYGYT
>NA|NA|TRBV5-1
ASSLNPGASNYGYT
>NA|NA|TRBV6-4
ASSRGLSTDTQY
>NA|few|TRBV7-9
ASLLDGQGSWNEQF
>TRBD2|NA|TRBV25-1
ASSGMTSGYTGELF
>NA|NA|TRBV6-1
ASSETGEREQF
>TRBD1|NA|TRBV7-8
ASSLVATGGNTIY
>NA|NA|TRBV10-3
AISDRYRTYNEQF
>NA|NA|TRBV27
ASSFAHTDTQY
>NA|NA|TRBV7-2
ASSEQGGNYEQY
>TRBD1|NA|TRBV6-5
ASSYRGQHEQY